This T cell receptor beta chain appears in the sequencing data of a study of tumor and adjacent non-tumor tissue in lung cancer. Overall study context: Patients comprised about a dozen adenocarcinoma, 2 squamous cell carcinoma and 1 small cell lung cancer. Patients were aged roughly 30 to 76, roughly nine men and 5 women, stage I to III. Study results and limitations: Significantly higher TCR diversity was found in tumor than normal lung.

The library came from three nested PCR rounds adapted from ARM-PCR protocols. In TCRdb, the multiplex PCR reads were re-called with MiXCR into one record per CDR3 protein. The sample comprises approximately 75,000 distinct CDR3 sequences, about three quarters of which are singletons, and roughly 12% rests with the top ten. This sample's RNA came from whole unsorted tissue. Donors were chemotherapy-naive, newly diagnosed lung cancer surgical patients in China, August–late 2014. Comment on this clonotype: The antigen remains unidentified.

Germline V CDR1 and CDR2: SEHNR, FQNEAQ (reference sequence). Trimming stripped 9 bases from V and 3 bases from J, with 11 bases between. The CDR3 extends over 12 amino acids. The source of this sequence is a woman aged 50 to 65 with non-small cell lung cancer. This sequence joins TRBV7-9 and TRBJ2-5; D call uncertain. The sample comprised lung tumor tissue. Here the CDR3 DNA reads TGTGCCAGTAGCACCATAGAAGAGACCCAGTACTTC. Translating it yields CASSTIEETQYF.